This T cell receptor beta chain was identified during a study of T-cell memory formation after mild COVID-19 (dated by TCRdb to about 2021). Turning to the overall study: TCR sequence clusters from the two donors were largely donor specific. In two donors, T-cell clones that expanded and contracted after mild COVID-19 were followed by sequencing TCRalpha and TCRbeta repertoires longitudinally. The cohort was made up of two young adult volunteers, one female and one male, who were previously healthy. The investigation overall reported the following: Some responding clones were detected in pre-infection memory, which suggested that pre-existing cross-reactive memory T cells had joined the SARS-CoV-2 response. The study included only a couple of mild cases, and larger cohorts that include severe cases with pre-infection samples were judged to be necessary. SARS-CoV-2 specificity was not confirmed for the second-wave clones peaking on day 37. Clones that contracted from day 15 to 85 showed balanced CD4/CD8 phenotypes, whereas a second wave of clones that expanded from day 15 to 37 leaned towards CD4+. Contracting CD4+ clones were found mainly in CM and EM memory subsets, while CD8+ clones were enriched in EMRA.

PBMCs were isolated by Ficoll-Paque density gradient centrifugation. This clonotype turned up a few times. Its antigen remains unidentified. Base qualities are not recorded, but no much larger clone differs from it by a single base. The CDR3 starts with the cysteine, ends with the phenylalanine, and has 14 residues. Just CDR3 DNA is preserved here, 42 bases in frame from base 1. From the germline V gene, CDR1 is SGHRS and CDR2 is YFSETQ. Trimming at the junction amounts to 1 base on V and 5 bases on J, and the germline ends lie 12 bases apart. Sequencing relied on an Illumina NovaSeq 6000. TCRalpha and TCRbeta cDNA libraries were constructed by 5'RACE with constant-segment primers, with sample barcodes and unique molecular identifiers being introduced. Trizol reagent was used to extract RNA from every sample. Library amplification was performed in two PCR steps, and a second sample barcode and Illumina TruSeq adapters were introduced in the second step. Sequencing of libraries was performed on an Illumina NovaSeq with 2 x 150 bp paired-end reads. In the source study's methods: Demultiplexing of reads and collapsing into UMI-guided consensus sequences were performed with migec v1.2.7. Using mixcr v2.1.11, the UMI consensuses were aligned to TRA and TRB V and J templates and assembled into clonotypes. Clonotypes were classified as expanded or contracted when called significant by both edgeR and NoisET, with noise models trained on biological replicates. For edgeR calls, the thresholds were a false discovery rate-adjusted p below 0.01 and a log2 fold-change of 1. As an exploratory analysis of dynamics, PCA with hierarchical clustering was applied to max-normalized trajectories of the 1000 most abundant clonotypes. Separately sequenced CD4+ and CD8+ repertoires were used to assign the CD4 or CD8 phenotype of responding clones. TCRdb trimmed public reads at Q25 via fastp, called clones via MiXCR and kept in-frame beta chains. Here each entry gathers all rows of one CDR3 protein and keeps the most common genes and DNA. TCRdb, not the authors, supplied the V and J calls. A total of roughly 610,000 distinct CDR3 sequences appear in this sample, about 18% of them only once. Around 8.1% of the sample is in the top ten clones.

The V gene is TRBV5-1 and the J gene is TRBJ2-5; the D call is possibly TRBD1 or TRBD2, each sharing 7 bases. This receptor was identified in an adult woman who had mild COVID-19 (a few samples of this study predate the infection). The sample titles of this study are shuffled in the database, so cell type and time point are left out; the donor was told from shared clones. Sequenced: PBMCs or a T cell subset sorted from them (not recorded which). The CDR3 sequence is CASSLTGEGETQYF. Here is the DNA: TGCGCCAGCAGCTTGACAGGGGAGGGGGAGACCCAGTACTTC. The CDR3, completed at both ends by the reference TRBV5-1 and TRBJ2-5 genes, gives the full variable domain KAGVTQTPRYLIKTRGQQVTLSCSPISGHRSVSWYQQTPGQGLQFLFEYFSETQRNKGNFPGRFSGRQFSNSRSEMNVSTLELGDSALYLCASSLTGEGETQYFGPGTRLLVL.